In its sample, the clone carrying this T cell receptor (beta chain) was seen a few times. No antigen is known for it. The data originate from a study of post-analysis software for immune sequencing data. Study details: Disease courses included relapsing-remitting, secondary progressive and progressive-relapsing multiple sclerosis.

This CDR3 spans 15 amino acids. From germline, CDR1 is SGHRS and CDR2 YFSETQ. V lost 3 bases and J lost 3; bases outside the gene matches: 5. Study outcomes and limitations: Patients showed TRBV5-6, TRBV5-1 and TRBV20-1 among four to six TRBV segments more frequent than in controls. F measure showed strong co-clustering of same-batch samples. Compared with controls, patients showed significantly lower normalized Chao1 diversity.

Every TCR beta cDNA library bore unique molecular identifiers. When 1 to 10 million T cells were used, they gave about 490,000 cDNA molecules. TCRdb redid the calling of the PCR reads with MiXCR, one entry per CDR3 protein. The sample includes around 770,000 distinct CDR3 sequences, more than 45% seen only once; the top ten take approximately 5%. The receptor comes from a girl aged 10 to 17 with multiple sclerosis. The J gene is TRBJ2-1, the V gene TRBV5-1; 8 positions match TRBD2. Sequenced sample: blood. The CDR3 nucleotides are TGCGCCAGCAGCTGGACTAGCCGGGGCTACAATGAGCAGTTCTTC. Protein sequence: CASSWTSRGYNEQFF.